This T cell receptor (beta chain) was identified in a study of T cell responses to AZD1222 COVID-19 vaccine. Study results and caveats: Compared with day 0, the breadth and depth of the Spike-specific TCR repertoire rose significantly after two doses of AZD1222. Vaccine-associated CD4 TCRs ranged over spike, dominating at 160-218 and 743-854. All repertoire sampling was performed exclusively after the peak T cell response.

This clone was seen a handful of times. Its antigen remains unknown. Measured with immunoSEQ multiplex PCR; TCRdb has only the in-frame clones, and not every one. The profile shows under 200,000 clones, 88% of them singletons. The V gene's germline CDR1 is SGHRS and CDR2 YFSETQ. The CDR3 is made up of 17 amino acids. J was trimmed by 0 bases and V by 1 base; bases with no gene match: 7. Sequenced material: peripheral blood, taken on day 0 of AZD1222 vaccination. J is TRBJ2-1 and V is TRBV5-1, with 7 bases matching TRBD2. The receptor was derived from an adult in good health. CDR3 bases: TGCGCCAGCAGCTTGATGGGGGGGAGAAGCTCCTACAATGAGCAGTTCTTC. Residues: CASSLMGGRSSYNEQFF.